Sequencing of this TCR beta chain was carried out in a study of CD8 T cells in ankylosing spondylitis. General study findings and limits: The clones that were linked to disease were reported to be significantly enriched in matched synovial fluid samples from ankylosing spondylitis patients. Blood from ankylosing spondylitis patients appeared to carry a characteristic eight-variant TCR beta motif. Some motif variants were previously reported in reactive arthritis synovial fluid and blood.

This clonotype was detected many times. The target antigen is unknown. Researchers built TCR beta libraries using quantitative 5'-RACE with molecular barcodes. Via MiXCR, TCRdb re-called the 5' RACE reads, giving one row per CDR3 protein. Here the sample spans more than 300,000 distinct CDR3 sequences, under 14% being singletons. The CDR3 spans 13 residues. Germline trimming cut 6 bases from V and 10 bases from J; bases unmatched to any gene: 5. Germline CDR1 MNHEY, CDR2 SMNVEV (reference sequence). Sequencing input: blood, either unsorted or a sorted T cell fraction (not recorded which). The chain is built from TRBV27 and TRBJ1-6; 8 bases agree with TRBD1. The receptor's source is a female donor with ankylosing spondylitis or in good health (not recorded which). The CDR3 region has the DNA TGTGCCAGCAGCCACAGGGGGGGCTCACCCCTCCACTTT. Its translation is CASSHRGGSPLHF.